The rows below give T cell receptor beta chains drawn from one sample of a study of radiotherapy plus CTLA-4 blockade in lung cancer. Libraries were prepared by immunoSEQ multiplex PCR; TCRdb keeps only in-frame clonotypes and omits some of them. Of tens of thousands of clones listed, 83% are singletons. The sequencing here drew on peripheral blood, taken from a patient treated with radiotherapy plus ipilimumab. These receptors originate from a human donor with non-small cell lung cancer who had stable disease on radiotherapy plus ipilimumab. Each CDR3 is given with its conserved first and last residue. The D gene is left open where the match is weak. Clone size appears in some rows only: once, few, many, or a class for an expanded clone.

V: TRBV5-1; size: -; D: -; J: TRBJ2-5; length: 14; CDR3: CASSLVLAVETQYF; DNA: TGCGCCAGCAGCTTGGTACTAGCTGTTGAGACCCAGTACTTC
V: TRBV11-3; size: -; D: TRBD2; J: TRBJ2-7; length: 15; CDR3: CASSPRSGNTYEQYF; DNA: TGTGCCAGCAGCCCCCGTAGCGGGAATACCTACGAGCAGTACTTC
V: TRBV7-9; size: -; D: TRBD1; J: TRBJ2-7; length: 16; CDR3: CASSGRTGEGSYEQYF; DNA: TGTGCCAGCAGCGGTCGTACAGGGGAAGGAAGTTACGAGCAGTACTTC
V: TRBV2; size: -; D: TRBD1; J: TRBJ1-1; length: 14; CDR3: CASIRTGGNTEAFF; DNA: TGTGCCAGCATCCGGACAGGGGGGAACACTGAAGCTTTCTTT
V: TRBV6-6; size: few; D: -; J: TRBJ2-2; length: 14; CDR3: CASRGSGNTGELFF; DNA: TGTGCCAGCAGGGGTAGCGGGAACACCGGGGAGCTGTTTTTT
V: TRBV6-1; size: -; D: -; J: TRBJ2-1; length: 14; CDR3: CASRDQVGYNEQFF; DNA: TGTGCCAGCAGGGACCAGGTGGGGTACAATGAGCAGTTCTTC
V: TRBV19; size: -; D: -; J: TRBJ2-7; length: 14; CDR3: CASRGGGSAGEQYF; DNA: TGTGCCAGTAGGGGAGGAGGGAGCGCGGGCGAGCAGTACTTC
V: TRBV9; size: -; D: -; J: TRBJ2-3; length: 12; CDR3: CASKRVTDTQYF; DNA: TGTGCCAGCAAGAGAGTCACAGATACGCAGTATTTT
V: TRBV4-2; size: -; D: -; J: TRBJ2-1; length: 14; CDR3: CASSQELINNEQFF; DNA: TGTGCCAGCAGCCAAGAGTTAATCAACAATGAGCAGTTCTTC
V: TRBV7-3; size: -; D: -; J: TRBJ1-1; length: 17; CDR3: CASSLRRPGRTNTEAFF; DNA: TGTGCCAGCAGCTTAAGACGGCCGGGACGGACTAACACTGAAGCTTTCTTT
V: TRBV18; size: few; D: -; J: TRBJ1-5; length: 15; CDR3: CASSPGAGGNQPQHF; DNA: TGTGCCAGCTCACCAGGGGCGGGCGGCAATCAGCCCCAGCATTTT
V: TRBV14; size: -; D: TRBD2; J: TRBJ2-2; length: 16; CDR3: CASSQGLAGAGGELFF; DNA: TGTGCCAGCAGCCAAGGACTAGCGGGAGCGGGCGGGGAGCTGTTTTTT
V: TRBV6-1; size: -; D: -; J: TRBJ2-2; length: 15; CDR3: CASSEFSGTSGELFF; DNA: TGTGCCAGCAGTGAATTCTCGGGGACGTCCGGGGAGCTGTTTTTT
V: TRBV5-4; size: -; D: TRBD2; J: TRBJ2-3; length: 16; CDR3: CASSSKASGGGDTQYF; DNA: TGTGCCAGCAGCTCGAAAGCTAGCGGGGGTGGAGATACGCAGTATTTT
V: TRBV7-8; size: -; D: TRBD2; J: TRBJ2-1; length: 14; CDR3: CATRGTSGINEQFF; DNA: TGTGCCACCCGAGGGACTAGCGGGATCAATGAGCAGTTCTTC
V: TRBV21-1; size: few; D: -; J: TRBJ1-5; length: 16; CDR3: CASSKGAAYSNQPQHF; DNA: TGTGCCAGCAGCAAAGGGGCAGCTTATAGCAATCAGCCCCAGCATTTT
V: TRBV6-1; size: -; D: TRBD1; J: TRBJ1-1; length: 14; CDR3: CASSVDRDGTEAFF; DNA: TGTGCCAGCAGTGTGGACAGGGACGGAACTGAAGCTTTCTTT
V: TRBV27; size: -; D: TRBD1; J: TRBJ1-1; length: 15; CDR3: CASSLSGRGRVEAFF; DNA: TGTGCCAGCAGTTTATCCGGCAGGGGGCGGGTTGAAGCTTTCTTT
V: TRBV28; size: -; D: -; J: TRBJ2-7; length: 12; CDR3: CASSPTSFEQYF; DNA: TGTGCCAGCAGCCCAACTAGTTTCGAGCAGTACTTC
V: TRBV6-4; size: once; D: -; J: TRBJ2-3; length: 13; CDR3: CASSTTSGYTQYF; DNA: TGTGCCAGCAGTACTACGTCGGGCTATACGCAGTATTTT
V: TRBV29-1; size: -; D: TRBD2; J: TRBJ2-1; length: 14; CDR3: CSVEKAGAYNEQFF; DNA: TGCAGCGTTGAAAAAGCGGGAGCCTACAATGAGCAGTTCTTC
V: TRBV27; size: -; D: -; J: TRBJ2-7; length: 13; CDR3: CASSLRGAHEQYF; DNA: TGTGCCAGCAGTCTTAGGGGGGCCCACGAGCAGTACTTC
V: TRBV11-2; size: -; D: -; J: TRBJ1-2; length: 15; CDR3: CASSSAGGQRYGYTF; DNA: TGTGCCAGCAGCTCGGCCGGAGGGCAGCGCTATGGCTACACCTTC
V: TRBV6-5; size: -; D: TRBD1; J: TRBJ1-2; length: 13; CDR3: CASSPDRVLGYTF; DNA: TGTGCCAGCAGCCCAGACAGGGTCCTAGGCTACACCTTC
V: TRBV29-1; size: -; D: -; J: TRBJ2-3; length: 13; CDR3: CSVRRGPTDTQYF; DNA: TGCAGCGTACGACGGGGGCCCACAGATACGCAGTATTTT
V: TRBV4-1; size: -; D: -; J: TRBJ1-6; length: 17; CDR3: CASSQDMASSYNSPLHF; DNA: TGCGCCAGCAGCCAAGACATGGCGAGCTCCTATAATTCACCCCTCCACTTT
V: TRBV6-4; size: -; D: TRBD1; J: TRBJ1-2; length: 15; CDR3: CASREAPGGGYGYTF; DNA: TGTGCCAGCAGAGAAGCACCAGGGGGTGGCTATGGCTACACCTTC
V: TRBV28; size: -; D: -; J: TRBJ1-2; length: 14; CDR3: CASIPNRVSYGYTF; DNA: TGTGCCAGCATCCCCAATAGGGTTTCCTATGGCTACACCTTC
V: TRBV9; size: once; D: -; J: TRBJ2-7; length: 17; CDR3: CASSPTQDWYSSYEQYF; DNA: TGTGCCAGCAGCCCCACCCAGGACTGGTATAGCTCCTACGAGCAGTACTTC
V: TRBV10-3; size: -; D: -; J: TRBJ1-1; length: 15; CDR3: CAISESGGRNTEAFF; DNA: TGTGCCATCAGTGAGTCCGGGGGACGGAACACTGAAGCTTTCTTT
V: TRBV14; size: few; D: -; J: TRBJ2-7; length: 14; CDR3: CASSQDLQSLEQYF; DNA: TGTGCCAGCAGCCAAGATTTACAGAGCCTCGAGCAGTACTTC
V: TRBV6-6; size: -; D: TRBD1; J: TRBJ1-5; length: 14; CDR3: CASRGQGRDQPQHF; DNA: TGTGCCAGCAGGGGACAGGGTCGGGATCAGCCCCAGCATTTT
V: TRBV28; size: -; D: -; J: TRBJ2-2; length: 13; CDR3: CASTGGNRGELFF; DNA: TGTGCCAGCACCGGCGGGAACAGGGGGGAGCTGTTTTTT
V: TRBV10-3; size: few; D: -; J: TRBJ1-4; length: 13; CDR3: CAISESTAGKLFF; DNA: TGTGCCATCAGTGAGTCGACAGCCGGAAAACTGTTTTTT
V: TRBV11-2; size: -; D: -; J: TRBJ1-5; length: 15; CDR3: CASSPFSDSNQPQHF; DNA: TGTGCCAGCAGCCCCTTCTCAGATAGCAATCAGCCCCAGCATTTT
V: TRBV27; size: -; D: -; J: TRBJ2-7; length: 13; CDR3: CASSLTAVTEQYF; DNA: TGTGCCAGCAGTTTAACGGCAGTTACCGAGCAGTACTTC
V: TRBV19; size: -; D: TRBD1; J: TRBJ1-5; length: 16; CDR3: CASSTRTGDGNQPQHF; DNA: TGTGCCAGTAGTACCCGGACAGGGGATGGCAATCAGCCCCAGCATTTT
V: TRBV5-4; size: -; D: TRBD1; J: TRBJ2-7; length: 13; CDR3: CASSPTGFNEQYF; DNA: TGTGCCAGCAGCCCGACAGGGTTTAACGAGCAGTACTTC
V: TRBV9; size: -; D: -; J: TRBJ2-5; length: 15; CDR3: CASSGDLTGLETQYF; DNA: TGTGCCAGCAGCGGTGACTTGACGGGTTTGGAGACCCAGTACTTC
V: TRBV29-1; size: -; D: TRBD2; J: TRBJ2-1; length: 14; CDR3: CSVPGLLSGGEQFF; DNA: TGCAGCGTCCCCGGACTGCTCAGCGGGGGTGAGCAGTTCTTC
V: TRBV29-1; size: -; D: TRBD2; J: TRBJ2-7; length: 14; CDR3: CSVRTSGALWEQYF; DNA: TGCAGCGTTCGTACTAGCGGGGCACTCTGGGAGCAGTACTTC